This TCR beta chain derives from a study of blood T cell repertoires in COVID-19. At the level of the study: The United States, Italy and Spain were the sources of the acute and convalescent COVID-19 samples.

Germline assignment: CDR1 SGHTA and CDR2 FQGNSA. The CDR3 extends over 15 amino acids. The V gene end was trimmed by 4 bases and the J gene end by 8 bases; junction bases not matched to a gene: 10. In the original processing: Cell counts per sample came from amplifying reference gene primers. The assay was immunoSEQ multiplex PCR, and TCRdb's table has in-frame clones only and misses some. V and J calls and clone size follow that table, whereas D and trimming were derived from the DNA. Seen here are around 100,000 clones, about four fifths observed once, and the top ten hold under 9.5%. This receptor was identified in a woman aged 40 to 50 with acute or convalescent COVID-19. Sequencing was done on a sample of peripheral blood. J is TRBJ1-4 and V is TRBV7-2, with TRBD1 identical over 7 bases. The CDR3 is CASSSAGGGQEKLFF. In DNA, the CDR3 is TGTGCCAGCAGCTCGGCAGGAGGGGGCCAAGAAAAACTGTTTTTT.